This entry describes one T cell receptor beta chain. The record originates from a study of blood T cell repertoires in COVID-19. The CDR3 runs to 13 residues. CDR1 is SGHRS, CDR2 YFSETQ, per germline. V shed 9 bases, J shed 2 bases, and the junction held 5 bases outside the gene matches. The assay was immunoSEQ multiplex PCR, and TCRdb's table has in-frame clones only and misses some. The data hold roughly 200,000 clones, with over 80% observed a single time. This sequence joins TRBV5-1 and TRBJ1-2; 9 nucleotides align to TRBD1. The source material was peripheral blood. The origin of this receptor is a woman in her sixties with COVID-19, enrolled during active disease. CDR3 residues: CATSGQGNYGYTF. The CDR3, as DNA: TGCGCCACTTCGGGACAGGGAAACTATGGCTACACCTTC.